This T cell receptor beta chain was sequenced in a study of a mutant IDH1 vaccine in newly diagnosed glioma. Whole-study context: Averaging about 37 years of age, treated patients were about 60% male and approximately 40% female. Previous treatment comprised radiotherapy, temozolomide, or both, mostly both.

The study's findings and limits: In 80% to 95% of patients, immune responses induced by the vaccine occurred.

Time point described: baseline, week 1 (first vaccination visit). The treatment denotes: pre-vaccination baseline after standard-of-care therapy. TCRdb's table, derived via immunoSEQ multiplex PCR, lists solely in-frame clones and lacks some. The sample has approximately 92,000 clones, over 75% seen once. Notes on this clone: The antigen is undetermined.

The CDR3 extends over 12 amino acids. CDR1 is SNHLY, CDR2 FYNNEI, per germline. This clonotype was sampled from a man aged 40-49 years with glioma. J is TRBJ2-5 and V is TRBV2, with D maybe TRBD2 (6 bases). The end of the DNA aligns better with TRBJ2-7, so the J call may be wrong. This material consisted of PBMCs, taken from a glioma patient treated with radiotherapy, temozolomide or both. CDR3 in amino acids: CASRGGLDEQYF. Here the CDR3 DNA reads TGTGCCAGCAGAGGAGGGCTCGACGAGCAGTACTTC.